These 11 T cell receptor beta chains share one sample of origin, sequenced in a study of blood T cell repertoires in COVID-19. The assay was immunoSEQ multiplex PCR, and TCRdb's table has in-frame clones only and misses some. Among approximately 210,000 clones, around 80% were seen once, and the ten largest hold approximately 12%. The material sequenced was peripheral blood. All receptors come from a woman aged 40 to 49 with acute or convalescent COVID-19.

The V and J genes are TRBV5-6 and TRBJ2-1, with D unresolved. Germline V gene lookup returns CDR1 SGHDT and CDR2 YYEEEE. The length of the CDR3 is 16 residues. V lost 4 bases to trimming and J lost 4 bases, with 18 bases between them. In DNA, the CDR3 is TGTGCCAGCAGCCGAATAGTGAGTATCGGGTACAATGAGCAGTTCTTC. Protein: CASSRIVSIGYNEQFF.

This clone was found once. This sequence joins TRBV6-4 and TRBJ2-1, with D tentatively TRBD2 (6 bases). Germline assignment: CDR1 MRHNA and CDR2 SNTAGT. Trimming left V 10 bases short and J 6 bases short, with 19 bases between. CDR3 length: 14 amino acids. The CDR3 sequence: CATQNVAGFNEQFF. The CDR3 nucleotides read TGTGCCACCCAAAACGTGGCGGGATTCAATGAGCAGTTCTTC.

The table lists this clone with a count of one. The chain has TRBV6-1 and TRBJ2-3; unclear D gene. Germline CDR1 MNHNS, CDR2 SASEGT. This CDR3 comprises 15 residues. V lost 3 bases and J 7 bases, leaving 17 bases between the germline ends. CDR3 protein: CASSDVPQKTYTQYF. CDR3 DNA: TGTGCCAGCAGTGATGTTCCCCAAAAAACATATACGCAGTATTTT.

In this sample, this clone turned up a few times. V and J are TRBV2 and TRBJ1-2, with unresolved D. There are 13 residues in the CDR3. Deletions cut 3 bases from V and 7 bases from J, with 12 bases between. The germline V gene encodes CDR1 SNHLY and CDR2 FYNNEI. The CDR3 protein is CASSDPGSVGYTF. The CDR3 DNA reads TGTGCCAGCAGTGATCCAGGTTCGGTTGGCTACACCTTC.

This clone was found once. The V gene is TRBV15, the J gene TRBJ2-2; 11 bases match TRBD2. The germline gives CDR1 LNHNV, CDR2 YYDKDF (reference sequence). V dropped 3 bases and J dropped 3; count of bases not matched to a gene: 12. This CDR3 contains 19 residues. As DNA, the CDR3 is TGTGCCACCAGCAGTAGTAGCGGGAGGGCCCTAAAGGACACCGGGGAGCTGTTTTTT. It specifies CATSSSSGRALKDTGELFF.

The chain recombines TRBV2 with TRBJ2-7; D is undetermined. CDR1 and CDR2 (germline): SNHLY, FYNNEI. The germline V and J ends were trimmed by 5 bases and 2 bases, with 7 bases remaining between them. The CDR3 is 12 residues long. The CDR3: CASSTATYEQYF. CDR3 bases: TGTGCCAGCAGTACAGCTACCTACGAGCAGTACTTC.

In its sample, this clone was seen once. The V call is TRBV20-1, the J call TRBJ2-1, with 8 bases aligning to TRBD2. The junction had 13 bases not matched to a gene; V was cut back by 3 bases and J by 0 bases. Germline V lookup: CDR1 DFQATT, CDR2 SNEGSKA (reference sequence). CDR3 length equals 18 residues. This CDR3 is CSASDAGGRHSSYNEQFF. The CDR3 bases are TGCAGTGCTAGTGACGCGGGAGGACGTCATAGCTCCTACAATGAGCAGTTCTTC.

V usage is TRBV7-2 and J usage is TRBJ2-5; D is undetermined. The CDR3 length is 14 residues. Germline V gene data show CDR1 as SGHTA and CDR2 as FQGNSA. V gave up 0 bases and J gave up 3 bases, with 8 bases separating them. CDR3 sequence (DNA): TGTGCCAGCAGCTTAGCGGGCAGGAAAGAGACCCAGTACTTC. Encoded protein: CASSLAGRKETQYF.

The V gene is TRBV6-5, the J gene TRBJ2-3, with D possibly being TRBD2 (6 bases). Trimming pared 3 bases from V and 5 bases from J, leaving 12 bases between. CDR1 is MNHEY, CDR2 SVGAGI, per germline. The CDR3 runs to 14 residues. The CDR3 region is CASSYGEALDTQYF. The CDR3 nucleotides read TGTGCCAGCAGTTATGGGGAGGCTCTAGATACGCAGTATTTT.

This rearrangement joins TRBV10-3 to TRBJ1-2; 7 nucleotides match TRBD1. The junction had 3 bases not matched to a gene; V was cut back by 2 bases and J by 6 bases. The CDR3 length is 13 residues. Germline loops: CDR1 ENHRY, CDR2 SYGVKD. Here the CDR3 reads CAISETGVDGYTF. The CDR3 bases are TGTGCCATCAGTGAGACAGGGGTCGATGGCTACACCTTC.

V gene TRBV27 combines with J gene TRBJ2-2, with a tentative D call TRBD1 (5 bases). V was trimmed by 9 bases and J by 4 bases, leaving 9 bases between them. Germline V gives CDR1 MNHEY, CDR2 SMNVEV (reference sequence). This CDR3 has 12 residues. CDR3 in DNA: TGTGCCAGTGACAGCCGCACCGGGGAGCTGTTTTTT. Its translation: CASDSRTGELFF.